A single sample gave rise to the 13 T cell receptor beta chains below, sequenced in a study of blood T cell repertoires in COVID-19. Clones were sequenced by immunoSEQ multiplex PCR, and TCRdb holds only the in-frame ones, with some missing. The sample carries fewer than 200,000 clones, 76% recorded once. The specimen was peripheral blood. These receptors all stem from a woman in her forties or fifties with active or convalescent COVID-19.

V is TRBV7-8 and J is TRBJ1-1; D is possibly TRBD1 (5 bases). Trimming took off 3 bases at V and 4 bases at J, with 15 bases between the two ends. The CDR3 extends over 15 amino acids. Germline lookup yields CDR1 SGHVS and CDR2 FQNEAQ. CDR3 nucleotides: TGTGCCAGCAGCTTGGGCCAGGGTTTCCTCACTGAAGCTTTCTTT. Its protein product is CASSLGQGFLTEAFF.

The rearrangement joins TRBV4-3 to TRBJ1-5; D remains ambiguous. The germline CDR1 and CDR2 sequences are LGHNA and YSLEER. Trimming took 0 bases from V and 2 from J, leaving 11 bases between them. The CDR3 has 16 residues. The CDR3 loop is CASSQELSIGNQPQHF. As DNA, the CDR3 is TGCGCCAGCAGCCAAGAGCTCTCAATAGGCAATCAGCCCCAGCATTTT.

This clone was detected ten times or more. The CDR3 nucleotides are TGTGCCAGCAGCGTACAGGGGGCGGGTGAAAAACTGTTTTTT. It is translated as CASSVQGAGEKLFF. The rearrangement uses TRBV3-1 (or the pseudogene TRBV3-2) and TRBJ1-4; 9 bases are a match to TRBD1. V was pared by 5 bases and J by 7 bases, with 5 bases of the junction left unmatched. CDR1 is LGHDT, CDR2 YNNKEL, per germline (reference sequence). This CDR3 spans 14 amino acids.

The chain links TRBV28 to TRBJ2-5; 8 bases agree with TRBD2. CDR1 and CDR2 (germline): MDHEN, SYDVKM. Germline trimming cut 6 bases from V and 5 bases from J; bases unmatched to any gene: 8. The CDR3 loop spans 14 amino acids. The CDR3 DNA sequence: TGTGCCAGCAGAGCCGGGACTAGTTGGGAGACCCAGTACTTC. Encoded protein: CASRAGTSWETQYF.

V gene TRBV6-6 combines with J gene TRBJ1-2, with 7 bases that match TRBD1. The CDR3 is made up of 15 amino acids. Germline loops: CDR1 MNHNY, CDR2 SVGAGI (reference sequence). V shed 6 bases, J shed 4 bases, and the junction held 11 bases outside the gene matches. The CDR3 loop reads CASSINRDSPYGYTF. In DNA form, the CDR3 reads TGTGCCAGCAGCATCAATCGGGACAGTCCCTATGGCTACACCTTC.

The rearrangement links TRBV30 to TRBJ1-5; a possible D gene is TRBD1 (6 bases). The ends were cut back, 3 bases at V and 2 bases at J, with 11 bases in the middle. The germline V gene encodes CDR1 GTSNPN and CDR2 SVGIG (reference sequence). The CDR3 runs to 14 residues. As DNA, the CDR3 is TGTGCCTGGAGGGGGGCAGGGGGCAATCAGCCCCAGCATTTT. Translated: CAWRGAGGNQPQHF. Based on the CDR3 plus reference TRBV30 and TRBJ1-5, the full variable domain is SQTIHQWPATLVQPVGSPLSLECTVEGTSNPNLYWYRQAAGRGLQLLFYSVGIGQISSEVPQNLSASRPQDRQFILSSKKLLLSDSGFYLCAWRGAGGNQPQHFGDGTRLSIL.

CDR3 nucleotide sequence: TGTGCCAGCAGACGAACCCGAGCGGGTATAAACACCGGGGAGCTGTTTTTT. Its translation is CASRRTRAGINTGELFF. J is TRBJ2-2 and V is TRBV6-6; a weak D match, TRBD2 (6 bases). The V end was cut by 6 bases, the J end by 2 bases, with 19 bases between. Germline CDR1 reads MNHNY; CDR2 reads SVGAGI (reference sequence). This CDR3 spans 17 amino acids.

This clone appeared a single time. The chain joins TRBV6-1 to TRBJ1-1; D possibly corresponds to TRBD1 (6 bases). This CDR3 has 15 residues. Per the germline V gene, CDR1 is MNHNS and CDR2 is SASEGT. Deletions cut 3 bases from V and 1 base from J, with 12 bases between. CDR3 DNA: TGTGCCAGCAGTGACCTCGGACAGCCGAACACTGAAGCTTTCTTT. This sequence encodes CASSDLGQPNTEAFF.

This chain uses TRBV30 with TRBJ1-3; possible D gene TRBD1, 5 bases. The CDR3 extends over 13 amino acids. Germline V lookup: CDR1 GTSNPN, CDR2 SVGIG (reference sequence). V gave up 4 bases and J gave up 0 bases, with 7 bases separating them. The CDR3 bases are TGTGCCTGGAACAGGCCCTCTGGAAACACCATATATTTT. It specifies CAWNRPSGNTIYF.

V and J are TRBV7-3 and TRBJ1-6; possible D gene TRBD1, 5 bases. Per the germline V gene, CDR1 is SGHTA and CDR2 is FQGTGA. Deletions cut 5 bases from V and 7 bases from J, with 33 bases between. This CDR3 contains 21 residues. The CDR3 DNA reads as TGTGCCAGCAGCCCAATCTTATCCCCACAGGTCTGGGATATTGGAAATTCACCCCTCCACTTT. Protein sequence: CASSPILSPQVWDIGNSPLHF.

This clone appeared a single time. CDR3 nucleotide sequence: TGTGCCAGCAGACTAGCGGGAGGCGGGGGGACCCAGTACTTC. Its translation is CASRLAGGGGTQYF. This chain joins TRBV27 and TRBJ2-5; 12 nucleotides line up with TRBD2. The V segment lost 6 bases and the J segment 7 bases; nucleotides outside the gene matches: 6. The germline CDR1 and CDR2 sequences are MNHEY and SMNVEV (reference sequence). The CDR3 extends over 14 amino acids.

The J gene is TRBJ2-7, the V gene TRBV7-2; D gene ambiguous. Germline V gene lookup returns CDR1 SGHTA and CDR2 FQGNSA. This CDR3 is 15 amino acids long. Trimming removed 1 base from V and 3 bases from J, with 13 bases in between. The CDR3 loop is CASSLGDFAHYEQYF. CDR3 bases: TGTGCCAGCAGCTTAGGAGACTTCGCACACTACGAGCAGTACTTC.

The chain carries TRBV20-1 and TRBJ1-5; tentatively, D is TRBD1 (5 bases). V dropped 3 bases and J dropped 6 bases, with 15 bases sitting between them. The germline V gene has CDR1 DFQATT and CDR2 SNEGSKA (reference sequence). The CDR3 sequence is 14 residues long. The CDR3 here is CSASQGGDGQPQHF. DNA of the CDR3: TGCAGTGCTAGTCAAGGAGGGGATGGTCAGCCCCAGCATTTT.